The rows below give T cell receptor beta chains drawn from one sample of a study of identical twins. One entry per CDR3 protein results from TCRdb running MiXCR on the 5' RACE reads. The data contain about 1.7 million distinct CDR3 sequences, roughly 35% of them singletons. The sequenced sample consisted of cord blood. Source of these receptors: a newborn girl in good health. Each CDR3 is given with its conserved first and last residue. D genes are given only for firm matches.

D gene,CDR3 length,J gene,V gene,CDR3 protein
NA,15,TRBJ2-1,TRBV9,CASSPASLSYNEQFF
TRBD2,16,TRBJ2-3,TRBV7-2,CASSFLAGGHGDTQYF
NA,11,TRBJ1-2,TRBV6-1,CASRTDYGCTF
NA,17,TRBJ2-2,TRBV4-2,CASSRSVGPLNTGELFF
TRBD2,16,TRBJ2-5,TRBV6-1,CASSEGASGGLETQYF
NA,14,TRBJ2-7,TRBV20-1,CSAIPFVGAHEQYF
NA,13,TRBJ1-1,TRBV14,CASSQARYTEAFF
TRBD1,16,TRBJ2-7,TRBV14,CASSQVTGGPSYEQYF
NA,12,TRBJ2-1,TRBV13,CASSLRRAEQFF
TRBD1,14,TRBJ2-7,TRBV7-9,CASSLRGQMTEQYF
TRBD2,18,TRBJ2-4,TRBV4-2,CASSQGTSGSRGKNIQYF
TRBD1,14,TRBJ1-2,TRBV20-1,CSASPRGQGWGYTF
NA,13,TRBJ2-5,TRBV5-1,CASTARIQETQYF
NA,14,TRBJ2-1,TRBV21-1,CASSQGAGYNEQFF
NA,12,TRBJ2-4,TRBV6-1,CASSEAALQPYF
NA,15,TRBJ2-7,TRBV11-2,CASSFGYRDPYEQYF
NA,14,TRBJ1-5,TRBV2,CASSPLQRNQPQHF
TRBD2,19,TRBJ2-7,TRBV2,CASSVFTSGRKTPAYEQYF
TRBD2,13,TRBJ2-3,TRBV10-3,CAISILAGDTQYF
NA,13,TRBJ1-2,TRBV12-3/TRBV12-4,CASSLLTAYGYTF
NA,15,TRBJ1-4,TRBV3-1,CASSQTRPTNEKLFF
TRBD2,15,TRBJ2-1,TRBV7-9,CASSTSGRSYNEQFF
TRBD2,15,TRBJ2-1,TRBV9,CASSWRGNSYNEQFF
NA,14,TRBJ1-2,TRBV3-1,CASSQAWPPYGYTF
NA,14,TRBJ2-4,TRBV5-1,CASSLEAVGSIQYF
NA,16,TRBJ2-6,TRBV25-1,CASSEGPSSGANVLTF
NA,14,TRBJ2-1,TRBV5-1,CASSRRAALNEQFF
NA,15,TRBJ1-1,TRBV5-1,CASSLVDTPNTEAFF
TRBD2,16,TRBJ2-5,TRBV3-1,CASSKRTSGRQETLYF
TRBD2,16,TRBJ2-3,TRBV5-1,CASSLPHSGKTDTQYF
TRBD1,14,TRBJ1-6,TRBV5-1,CASSLQGAESPLHF
TRBD2,17,TRBJ2-1,TRBV4-1,CASSRFPLAGVYNEQFF
NA,14,TRBJ1-1,TRBV20-1,CSARDPFGDTEAFF
NA,13,TRBJ2-7,TRBV20-1,CSAKIPSSYEQYF
NA,16,TRBJ2-5,TRBV21-1,CASSRWHSGESNEQYF
NA,12,NA,TRBV5-1,CASSFPGGEQYF
TRBD1,17,TRBJ2-6,TRBV4-2,CASSPRDRVSGANVLTF
TRBD1,14,TRBJ2-7,TRBV10-3,CAISDRDRYYEQYF
NA,15,TRBJ1-2,TRBV4-1,CASSQPLDSARGYTF
NA,16,TRBJ2-3,TRBV7-2,CASSPKVGTYTDTQYF
NA,13,TRBJ2-3,TRBV21-1,CASSPARSDTQYF
TRBD2,16,TRBJ2-1,TRBV25-1,CASSEYALAGDNEQFF
NA,16,TRBJ2-5,TRBV30,CAWSVLAGAYQETQYF
TRBD2,16,TRBJ2-1,TRBV9,CASSLWGLAGVDEQFF
TRBD2,15,NA,TRBV24-1,CATSKGASGSYEQYF
NA,16,TRBJ1-1,TRBV7-8,CASSLPWSRGTTEAFF
TRBD2,18,TRBJ2-1,TRBV4-1,CASSLTWGTSGRSVEQFF
TRBD2,20,TRBJ2-1,TRBV7-9,CASSLRSGLAGGLRFDEEFF